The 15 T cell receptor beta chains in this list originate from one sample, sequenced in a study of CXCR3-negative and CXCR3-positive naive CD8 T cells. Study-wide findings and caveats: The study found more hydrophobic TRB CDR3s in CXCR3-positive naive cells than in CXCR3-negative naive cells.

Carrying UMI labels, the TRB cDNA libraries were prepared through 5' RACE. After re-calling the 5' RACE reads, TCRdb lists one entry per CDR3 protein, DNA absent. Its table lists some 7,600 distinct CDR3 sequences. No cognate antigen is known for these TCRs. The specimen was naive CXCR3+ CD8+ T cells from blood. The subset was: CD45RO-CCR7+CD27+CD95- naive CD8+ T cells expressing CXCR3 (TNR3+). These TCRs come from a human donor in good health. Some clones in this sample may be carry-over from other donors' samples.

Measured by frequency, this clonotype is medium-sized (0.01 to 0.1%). The CDR3 sequence: CASSLVSGGPYNEQFF. The gene calls are TRBV5-1 and TRBJ2-1; the TCRdb D gene call, TRBD2, has no DNA to confirm it. The germline V gene encodes CDR1 SGHRS and CDR2 YFSETQ. The CDR3 consists of 16 residues.

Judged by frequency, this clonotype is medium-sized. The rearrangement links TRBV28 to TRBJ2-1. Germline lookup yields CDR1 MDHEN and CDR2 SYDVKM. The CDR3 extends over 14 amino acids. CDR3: CASSLSVGYNEQFF.

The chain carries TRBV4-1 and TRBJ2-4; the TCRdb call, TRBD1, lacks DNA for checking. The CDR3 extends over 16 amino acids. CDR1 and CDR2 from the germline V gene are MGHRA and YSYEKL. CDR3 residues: CASSQDFSGGGSAQYF.

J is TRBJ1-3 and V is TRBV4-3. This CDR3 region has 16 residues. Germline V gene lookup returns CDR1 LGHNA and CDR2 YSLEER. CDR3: CAISQDLWSAGNTIYF.

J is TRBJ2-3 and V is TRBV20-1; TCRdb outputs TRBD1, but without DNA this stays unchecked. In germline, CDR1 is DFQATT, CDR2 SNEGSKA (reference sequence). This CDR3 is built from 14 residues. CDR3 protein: CSARYSTRGDTQYF.

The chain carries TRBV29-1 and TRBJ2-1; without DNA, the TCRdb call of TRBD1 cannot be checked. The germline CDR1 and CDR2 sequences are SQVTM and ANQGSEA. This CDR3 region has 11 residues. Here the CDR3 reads CSSDRDNEQFF.

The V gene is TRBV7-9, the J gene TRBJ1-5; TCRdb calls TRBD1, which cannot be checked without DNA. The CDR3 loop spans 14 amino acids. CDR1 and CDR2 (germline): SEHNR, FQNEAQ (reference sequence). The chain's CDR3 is CASSFGGSHQPQHF.

CDR3: CASSLRESNQPQHF. This chain joins TRBV7-6 and TRBJ1-5. The CDR3 extends over 14 amino acids. The germline V gene has CDR1 SGHVS and CDR2 FNYEAQ.

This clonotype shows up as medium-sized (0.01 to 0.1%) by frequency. The CDR3 reads CSADGTGPVTEAFF. This chain connects TRBV29-1 to TRBJ1-1; lacking DNA, the TRBD1 call made by TCRdb goes unchecked. Germline CDR1 SQVTM, CDR2 ANQGSEA. The CDR3 sequence is 14 residues long.

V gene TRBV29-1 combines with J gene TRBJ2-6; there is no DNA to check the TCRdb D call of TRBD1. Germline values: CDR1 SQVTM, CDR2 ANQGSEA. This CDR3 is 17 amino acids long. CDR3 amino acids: CSVEVQGAISGANVLTF.

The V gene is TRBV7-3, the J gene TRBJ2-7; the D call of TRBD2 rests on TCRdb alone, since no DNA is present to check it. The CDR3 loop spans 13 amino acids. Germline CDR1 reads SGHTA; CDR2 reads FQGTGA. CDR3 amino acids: CASSGPGLAEQYF.

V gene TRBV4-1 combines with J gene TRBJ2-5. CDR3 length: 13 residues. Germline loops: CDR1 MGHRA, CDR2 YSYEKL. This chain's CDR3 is CASSQQVQETQYF.

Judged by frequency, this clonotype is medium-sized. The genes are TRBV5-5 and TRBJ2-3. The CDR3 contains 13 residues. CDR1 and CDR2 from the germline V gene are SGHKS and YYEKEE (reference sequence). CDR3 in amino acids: CASSLEGTDTQYF.

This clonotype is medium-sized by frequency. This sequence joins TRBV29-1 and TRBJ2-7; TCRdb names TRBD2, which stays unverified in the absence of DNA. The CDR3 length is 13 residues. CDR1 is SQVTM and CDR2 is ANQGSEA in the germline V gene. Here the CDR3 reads CSALAGTSYEQYF.

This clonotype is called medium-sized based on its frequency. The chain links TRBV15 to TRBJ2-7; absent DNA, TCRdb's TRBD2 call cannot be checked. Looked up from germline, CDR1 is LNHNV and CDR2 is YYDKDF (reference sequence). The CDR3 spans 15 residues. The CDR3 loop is CATSRGLAGVDEQYF.